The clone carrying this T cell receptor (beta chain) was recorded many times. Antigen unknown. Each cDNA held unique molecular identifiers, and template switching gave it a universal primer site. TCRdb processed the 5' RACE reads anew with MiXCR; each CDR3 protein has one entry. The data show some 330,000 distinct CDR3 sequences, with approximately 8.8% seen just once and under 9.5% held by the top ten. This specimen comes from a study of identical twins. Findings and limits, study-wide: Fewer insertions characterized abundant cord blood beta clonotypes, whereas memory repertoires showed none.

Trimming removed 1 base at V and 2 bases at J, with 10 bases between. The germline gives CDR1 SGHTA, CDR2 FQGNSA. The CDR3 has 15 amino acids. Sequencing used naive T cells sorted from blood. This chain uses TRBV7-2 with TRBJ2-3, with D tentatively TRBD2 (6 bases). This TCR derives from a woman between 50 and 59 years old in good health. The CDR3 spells CASSLDSGATDTQYF. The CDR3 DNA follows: TGTGCCAGCAGCTTAGATAGCGGAGCCACAGATACGCAGTATTTT.